The 26 T cell receptor beta chains presented below share a single source sample, sequenced in a study of shared clonotypes between healthy human individuals. Naive CD8 cells lacked CD45RO, underwent positive selection for CCR7 and left out terminally differentiated effector memory CD45RA+ cells. Profiled with immunoSEQ multiplex PCR; TCRdb holds only in-frame clones, not every one. The sample contains about 590,000 clones, roughly 95% of which appear only once. The sequencing sample was made of naive CD8+ T cells sorted from blood. The source of these receptors is a woman in her 30s in good health.

The count of this clone is one. The V and J genes are TRBV28 and TRBJ2-5; perhaps TRBD2 as D (6 bases). Germline CDR1 and CDR2: MDHEN and SYDVKM. Trimming cost V 5 bases and J 2 bases, with 12 bases left between them. CDR3 size: 14 residues. CDR3 region: CASSKAGRQETQYF. Written as DNA, the CDR3 is TGTGCCAGCAGTAAGGCGGGAAGACAAGAGACCCAGTACTTC.

This chain joins TRBV14 and TRBJ1-1; no definite D call. CDR1 is SGHDN, CDR2 FVKESK, per germline. There are 14 residues in the CDR3. The ends were cut back, 4 bases at V and 5 bases at J, with 14 bases in the middle. CDR3 sequence: CASSLFGGGTEAFF. Here the CDR3 DNA reads TGTGCCAGCAGCCTCTTCGGCGGTGGAACTGAAGCTTTCTTT.

The chain has TRBV19 and TRBJ2-1, with D perhaps matching TRBD1 or TRBD2 (5 bases each). The CDR3 has 16 residues. V shed 5 bases and J shed 2 bases, with 16 bases lying between them. Germline V lookup: CDR1 LNHDA, CDR2 SQIVND (reference sequence). The CDR3 sequence: CASSRGHYTTYNEQFF. CDR3 DNA sequence: TGTGCCAGTAGTCGGGGCCATTACACCACCTACAATGAGCAGTTCTTC.

The chain employs TRBV16 and TRBJ2-7, with D possibly being TRBD1 or TRBD2 (5 bases each). This CDR3 has 15 residues. Trimming pared 1 base from V and 2 bases from J, leaving 12 bases between. Germline CDR1 is KGHSY and CDR2 is FQNENV. CDR3 sequence reads: CASSQYRDGAYEQYF. For the CDR3, the DNA is TGTGCCAGCAGCCAATACCGGGACGGAGCCTACGAGCAGTACTTC. Full variable domain (remainder filled in from reference TRBV16 and TRBJ2-7): GEEVAQTPKHLVRGEGQKAKLYCAPIKGHSYVFWYQQVLKNEFKFLISFQNENVFDETGMPKERFSAKCLPNSPCSLEIQATKLEDSAVYFCASSQYRDGAYEQYFGPGTRLTVT.

This clone turned up a few times. The chain carries TRBV30 and TRBJ2-7; 10 bases match TRBD1. With 7 bases clipped from V and 6 bases from J, the junction kept 6 bases outside the gene matches. From germline, CDR1 is GTSNPN and CDR2 SVGIG (reference sequence). The CDR3 is 12 amino acids. The CDR3 region is CASGGTGVEQYF. DNA of the CDR3: TGTGCCTCCGGGGGGACAGGGGTCGAGCAGTACTTC.

Notes on this clone: Distinct nucleotide sequences in the sample also encode this CDR3. This chain connects TRBV5-1 to TRBJ2-3, with D unclear. Trimming removed 2 bases from V and 1 base from J, with 5 bases in between. The CDR3 length is 13 residues. CDR1 and CDR2 from the germline V gene are SGHRS and YFSETQ. The DNA of the CDR3 is TGCGCCAGCAGCTTAGAGGGCACAGATACGCAGTATTTT. This codes for CASSLEGTDTQYF.

This chain uses TRBV28 with TRBJ2-1, with 13 bases aligning to TRBD2. CDR1 and CDR2 (germline): MDHEN, SYDVKM. Trimming removed 5 bases from V and 6 bases from J; junction bases left unmatched: 13. The CDR3 is 18 residues long. CDR3 nucleotides: TGTGCCAGCAGTCAGACTTGGGGCACTAGCGGGAGGGTCAATGAGCAGTTCTTC. It yields the protein CASSQTWGTSGRVNEQFF. Together with reference TRBV28 and TRBJ2-1, the CDR3 gives the full variable domain: DVKVTQSSRYLVKRTGEKVFLECVQDMDHENMFWYRQDPGLGLRLIYFSYDVKMKEKGDIPEGYSVSREKKERFSLILESASTNQTSMYLCASSQTWGTSGRVNEQFFGPGTRLTVL.

The gene calls are TRBV7-9 and TRBJ2-7; D remains ambiguous. In germline, CDR1 is SEHNR, CDR2 FQNEAQ (reference sequence). The CDR3 loop spans 15 amino acids. V was pared by 5 bases and J by 5 bases, with 19 bases between. The chain's CDR3 is CASSMDRAVADEQYF. CDR3 nucleotide sequence: TGTGCCAGCAGCATGGACCGGGCCGTTGCGGACGAGCAGTACTTC.

This sequence joins TRBV19 and TRBJ2-1, with D possibly TRBD2 on 6 matching bases. The V gene's germline CDR1 is LNHDA and CDR2 SQIVND (reference sequence). This CDR3 region has 18 residues. V lost 3 bases, J lost 0 bases, and 18 bases lay in between. CDR3 DNA: TGTGCCAGTAGTATCTTTAGCGGAGGTTATGGCTCCTACAATGAGCAGTTCTTC. This encodes CASSIFSGGYGSYNEQFF.

The CDR3 DNA sequence: TGCGCCAGCAGAAAGGGGGCGGATTATGGCTACACCTTC. It codes for CASRKGADYGYTF. The genes are TRBV5-1 and TRBJ1-2; 7 bases are shared with TRBD1. Trimming removed 5 bases from V and 5 bases from J; junction bases left unmatched: 6. The germline gives CDR1 SGHRS, CDR2 YFSETQ. CDR3 length: 13 amino acids. Full variable domain (missing parts from reference TRBV5-1 and TRBJ1-2): KAGVTQTPRYLIKTRGQQVTLSCSPISGHRSVSWYQQTPGQGLQFLFEYFSETQRNKGNFPGRFSGRQFSNSRSEMNVSTLELGDSALYLCASRKGADYGYTFGSGTRLTVV.

The CDR3 sequence: CASSATGEPGELFF. As DNA, the CDR3 is TGTGCCAGCAGCGCGACAGGGGAACCCGGGGAGCTGTTTTTT. This chain uses TRBV9 with TRBJ2-2; TRBD1 agrees at 8 bases. Germline CDR1 reads SGDLS; CDR2 reads YYNGEE. The CDR3 contains 14 residues. With 3 bases clipped from V and 6 bases from J, the junction kept 4 bases outside the gene matches.

The chain links TRBV18 to TRBJ2-2; D gene uncertain. The germline V and J ends were trimmed by 3 bases and 6 bases, with 8 bases remaining between them. CDR1 is KGHSH and CDR2 is LQKENI in the germline V gene. The CDR3 totals 13 residues. The DNA for the CDR3 is TGTGCCAGCTCACCCCCAGCGTCCGGGGAGCTGTTTTTT. It translates to CASSPPASGELFF.

The rearrangement joins TRBV11-2 to TRBJ2-3; D possibly matches TRBD1 or TRBD2 (6 bases each). V was clipped by 3 bases and J by 2 bases, with 15 bases between them. Germline lookup yields CDR1 SGHAT and CDR2 FQNNGV. The CDR3 sequence is 16 residues long. The CDR3 DNA reads as TGTGCCAGCAGCTTGGGGGCTAGCGCTTTCACAGATACGCAGTATTTT. This codes for CASSLGASAFTDTQYF.

The chain employs TRBV28 and TRBJ1-1; 8 bases are shared with TRBD1. Per the germline V gene, CDR1 is MDHEN and CDR2 is SYDVKM. With V trimmed by 6 bases and J by 4 bases, 7 bases remained unmatched. CDR3 length equals 14 residues. The CDR3 protein is CASRVTGVGTEAFF. The CDR3 DNA sequence: TGTGCCAGCAGGGTGACAGGGGTGGGCACTGAAGCTTTCTTT.

The CDR3 nucleotides are TGTGCCAGCAGCCAATCGTGGCGGGAGAATTACGGGCGCAATGAGCAGTTCTTC. It yields the protein CASSQSWRENYGRNEQFF. This chain uses TRBV14 with TRBJ2-1, with 7 positions matching TRBD2. This CDR3 region has 18 residues. Per germline, CDR1 SGHDN and CDR2 FVKESK. V lost 2 bases and J lost 6; bases outside the gene matches: 16.

The rearrangement joins TRBV11-2 to TRBJ2-7; D remains unclear. Deletions cut 2 bases from V and 6 bases from J, with 8 bases between. Germline CDR1 is SGHAT and CDR2 is FQNNGV. The CDR3 runs to 12 residues. This CDR3 reads CASSLSRAEQYF. Written as DNA, the CDR3 is TGTGCCAGCAGCTTAAGCCGCGCCGAGCAGTACTTC. The full variable domain, rest sourced from reference TRBV11-2 and TRBJ2-7, is EAGVAQSPRYKIIEKRQSVAFWCNPISGHATLYWYQQILGQGPKLLIQFQNNGVVDDSQLPKDRFSAERLKGVDSTLKIQPAKLEDSAVYLCASSLSRAEQYFGPGTRLTVT.

The chain joins TRBV10-3 to TRBJ2-1, with 10 bases identical to TRBD2. The CDR3 sequence is 15 residues long. The V gene end was trimmed by 6 bases and the J gene end by 9 bases; junction bases not matched to a gene: 11. Germline CDR1 ENHRY, CDR2 SYGVKD. The CDR3 DNA follows: TGTGCCATCAGCATGAGCGGGAGGGGCCGGTTTGAGCAGTTCTTC. Its translation: CAISMSGRGRFEQFF.

This chain uses TRBV19 with TRBJ2-7; 9 positions agree with TRBD2. The V and J ends lost 3 bases and 6 bases, in that order; junction bases with no gene match: 6. Germline V CDR1 and CDR2: LNHDA, SQIVND (reference sequence). The CDR3 extends over 14 amino acids. The CDR3 coding sequence is TGTGCCAGTAGTATGTTAGCGGGAGCTTCCGAGCAGTACTTC. It specifies CASSMLAGASEQYF.

V gene TRBV25-1 combines with J gene TRBJ2-2; D gene unclear. Germline V gives CDR1 MGHDK, CDR2 SYGVNS. This CDR3 comprises 14 residues. V was cut by 6 bases and J by 0 bases, with 8 bases left in between. The CDR3 here is CASSPYANTGELFF. Written as DNA, the CDR3 is TGTGCCAGCAGCCCTTACGCGAACACCGGGGAGCTGTTTTTT.

The genes are TRBV9 and TRBJ1-5; D remains ambiguous. The germline CDR1 and CDR2 sequences are SGDLS and YYNGEE. The CDR3 spans 11 residues. Trimming removed 5 bases at V and 7 bases at J, with 7 bases between. CDR3 DNA sequence: TGTGCCAGCAGGCCCCGCCAGCCCCAGCATTTT. This codes for CASRPRQPQHF.

The V call is TRBV2, the J call TRBJ2-7; the match to TRBD2 covers 8 bases. There are 14 residues in the CDR3. Germline CDR1 is SNHLY and CDR2 is FYNNEI. V was pared by 4 bases and J by 5 bases, with 7 bases of the junction left unmatched. In DNA form, the CDR3 reads TGTGCCAGCAGTGCCAGCGGGAGCACCCACGAGCAGTACTTC. Residues: CASSASGSTHEQYF.

The chain carries TRBV29-1 and TRBJ1-3, with TRBD1 as a possible D gene (6 bases). The V end lost 0 bases, the J end lost 2 bases, and 8 bases lay between the germline ends. From germline, CDR1 is SQVTM and CDR2 ANQGSEA. The CDR3 runs to 14 residues. CDR3 nucleotides: TGCAGCGTTGAAGAAGGGGGAGCTGGAAACACCATATATTTT. As protein: CSVEEGGAGNTIYF.

The V call is TRBV20-1, the J call TRBJ2-1; D may be TRBD1 (6 bases). Germline V CDR1 and CDR2: DFQATT, SNEGSKA (reference sequence). V was cut by 7 bases and J by 9 bases, with 13 bases left in between. The CDR3 sequence is 11 residues long. This CDR3 reads CSGTTGLEQFF. CDR3 bases: TGCAGTGGTACCACAGGGCTTGAGCAGTTCTTC.

CDR3 amino acids: CASSPGGTAYEQYF. CDR3 sequence (DNA): TGTGCCAGCAGTCCTGGCGGGACTGCCTACGAGCAGTACTTC. The gene calls are TRBV2 and TRBJ2-7; TRBD2 is a possible D gene (6 bases). Germline V gene data show CDR1 as SNHLY and CDR2 as FYNNEI. CDR3 length: 14 residues. V lost 5 bases and J lost 2, with 13 bases in between.

The chain has TRBV30 and TRBJ2-6; possibly TRBD1 or TRBD2 for D (5 bases each). V was pared by 2 bases and J by 0 bases, with 17 bases between. CDR3 length: 18 residues. Germline V CDR1 and CDR2: GTSNPN, SVGIG (reference sequence). The CDR3 DNA is TGTGCCTGGAGTCCGCCCGGGACGGTAAACTCTGGGGCCAACGTCCTGACTTTC. Protein sequence: CAWSPPGTVNSGANVLTF.

A note on this clone: Distinct nucleotide sequences in the sample also encode this CDR3. The rearrangement joins TRBV11-2 to TRBJ2-7; 12 positions match TRBD2. The V gene's germline CDR1 is SGHAT and CDR2 FQNNGV. The J segment lost 4 bases and the V segment lost 5 bases, leaving 6 bases of the junction unmatched. The CDR3 extends over 15 amino acids. In DNA, the CDR3 is TGTGCCAGCAGCGGTCTAGCGGGAGGGTCGTACGAGCAGTACTTC. It translates to CASSGLAGGSYEQYF.